This TCR beta chain was captured by sequencing in a study of blood T cell repertoires in COVID-19 (dated by TCRdb to 2020 to 2022). Study-level background: Samples covering the acute and convalescent phases of COVID-19 were provided by collaborators in the United States, Italy and Spain. The material from the prospective study consisted of cDNA or gDNA derived from T cells, B-cell-depleted T cells, or PBMCs. The dataset comprised deeply sampled blood TCRbeta repertoires from subjects exposed to, actively infected with, or recovered from COVID-19. A freely available public database, intended as a resource for researchers studying the immune response to SARS-CoV-2, is where the repertoires were released. The samples were drawn from two sources: the first 160 participants of the ongoing ImmuneRACE study, and 1,000 to 1,500 subjects contributed by 6 global collaborators. The sample metadata nearly always contained a de-identified subject ID, COVID-19 status, age in years and sex. Where available, HLA class I and class II types were obtained from metadata supplied by the sample provider rather than from assay-based typing.

As regards this clone: There is no known antigen for this receptor. No base quality values were provided; no much bigger clone lies one nucleotide off. The same CDR3 arises from other DNA sequences in this sample as well.

The immunoSEQ Assay, a bias-controlled multiplex PCR, was used to amplify TCRbeta CDR3 regions from genomic DNA. As for how the authors treated the data: Within the assay, amplification of reference gene primers was used to estimate how many nucleated cells each sample contained. Sequence reads were collapsed and filtered to measure the absolute abundance of every unique TCRbeta CDR3 rearrangement. For each sample, productive Simpson clonality was calculated by taking the square root of Simpson's diversity index across productive rearrangements. In its TCRdb copy, this immuneACCESS table keeps in-frame sequences only and misses some clones. Where compared with another copy, unresolved V genes explain less than half of these, and the others have no known cause. V, J and clone size were drawn from that table, and D and trimming were deduced from the DNA. A total of about 180,000 clones appear in this sample, 88% of them only once. Around 9.5% of the sample comes from the top ten.

What the authors observed across the whole study: The amount of clinical and demographic metadata varied by source and participant and was provided uncurated.

CDR1 LGHDT and CDR2 YNNKEL were looked up in the germline V gene (reference sequence). There are 13 amino acids in the CDR3, from cysteine to phenylalanine inclusive. The only DNA kept is the CDR3, 39 bases in frame from the first base. A distance of 7 bases separates the germline ends of V and J, which lose 3 bases and 4 bases respectively. Participants in the prospective study were aged about 18 to 90 years, lived in some 24 United States geographic areas, and enrolled through a virtual design. Cohort assignment in the prospective study relied on participant-reported clinical history from a screening survey and a study questionnaire. Recovered participants in ImmuneRACE Cohort 3 were defined as having two consecutive negative NP/OP PCR tests, clearance from a healthcare professional, or resolution of symptoms. Each participant in the prospective study had whole blood, serum and a nasopharyngeal or oropharyngeal swab collected by mobile phlebotomists. Participants in the prospective study had the option to provide additional blood draws and questionnaires over an approximately two-month period. Prospective study blood samples were shipped either frozen or at room temperature before DNA extraction.

The V and J segments used are TRBV3-1 (or the pseudogene TRBV3-2) and TRBJ1-5, with the D gene call left open. This receptor was taken from a woman aged 18 to 35 who had recovered from COVID-19. Material: PBMCs or T cells enriched from blood (not recorded which). The CDR3 reads CASSQTGNQPQHF. The DNA sequence is TGTGCCAGCAGCCAGACCGGGAATCAGCCCCAGCATTTT.